These 23 T cell receptor beta chains were all obtained from the same sample, sequenced in a study of cytotoxic CD8 clonotypes in ibrutinib-treated CLL. Repertoires were generated with immunoSEQ multiplex PCR, while TCRdb's copy carries only in-frame clones and drops some. The sample lists some 140,000 clones; under 95% were seen once. The source material was PBMCs, sampled after 12 months of ibrutinib treatment. Receptor source: a human donor with chronic lymphocytic leukemia.

The CDR3 DNA reads as TGTGCCAGCAGCTTAGTGGTCTCCTACAATGAGCAGTTCTTC. Translation: CASSLVVSYNEQFF. This rearrangement joins TRBV7-8 to TRBJ2-1; D is uncertain. CDR3 length: 14 residues. The germline gives CDR1 SGHVS, CDR2 FQNEAQ. V shed 1 base and J shed 0 bases, with 4 bases lying between them.

This rearrangement joins TRBV19 to TRBJ2-1, with 8 bases aligning to TRBD2. Germline values: CDR1 LNHDA, CDR2 SQIVND (reference sequence). This CDR3 is 15 amino acids long. Trimming cost V 3 bases and J 3 bases; bases outside gene matches: 4. The CDR3 is CASSILAGYYNEQFF. The CDR3 DNA follows: TGTGCCAGTAGTATCCTAGCGGGCTACTACAATGAGCAGTTCTTC.

This clone appeared once. The chain joins TRBV19 to TRBJ2-7, with D possibly matching TRBD1 (5 bases). CDR1 and CDR2 (germline): LNHDA, SQIVND (reference sequence). CDR3 length: 11 residues. V was clipped by 7 bases and J by 5 bases, with 9 bases between them. The CDR3 DNA follows: TGTGCCAGTATACAAGGGGACGAGCAGTACTTC. As protein: CASIQGDEQYF.

The J gene is TRBJ2-7, the V gene TRBV6-1; D uncertain. CDR3 size: 14 residues. Trimming took 4 bases from V and 0 from J, leaving 10 bases between them. Germline CDR1 and CDR2: MNHNS and SASEGT. Here the CDR3 reads CASSALDLSYEQYF. The CDR3 DNA follows: TGTGCCAGCAGTGCCCTAGACCTCTCCTACGAGCAGTACTTC.

The chain joins TRBV28 to TRBJ1-1; 9 bases match TRBD1. This CDR3 spans 16 amino acids. The junction had 12 bases not matched to a gene; V was cut back by 5 bases and J by 5 bases. Germline V gene sequence: CDR1 MDHEN, CDR2 SYDVKM. The CDR3 sequence is CASSPSLGTGHTEAFF. The CDR3 DNA is TGTGCCAGCAGTCCCTCTCTCGGGACAGGGCATACTGAAGCTTTCTTT.

V and J are TRBV7-8 and TRBJ2-1, with a possible D match to TRBD2 (6 bases). V was cut by 1 base and J by 6 bases, with 10 bases left in between. Germline V gene lookup returns CDR1 SGHVS and CDR2 FQNEAQ. This CDR3 has 14 amino acids. The CDR3: CASSLVSGSNEQFF. The CDR3 DNA is TGTGCCAGCAGCTTAGTTTCCGGGAGCAATGAGCAGTTCTTC.

This clone was picked up one time. The rearrangement joins TRBV28 to TRBJ1-5; 8 nucleotides agree with TRBD1. J lost 0 bases, V lost 1 base, and 17 bases had no gene match. Germline V lookup: CDR1 MDHEN, CDR2 SYDVKM. CDR3 size: 21 residues. This chain's CDR3 is CASSLSVPPQGVVYSNQPQHF. CDR3 nucleotide sequence: TGTGCCAGCAGTTTATCTGTTCCTCCACAGGGGGTAGTCTATAGCAATCAGCCCCAGCATTTT.

The chain recombines TRBV28 with TRBJ2-7, with 11 bases fitting TRBD2. The CDR3 has 16 residues. Trimming took 10 bases from V and 3 from J; bases not matched to a gene: 14. The germline V gene has CDR1 MDHEN and CDR2 SYDVKM. This CDR3 reads CATLGLAVLTNYEQYF. CDR3 nucleotides: TGTGCCACCCTGGGACTAGCGGTACTTACCAACTACGAGCAGTACTTC.

The chain uses TRBV11-2 and TRBJ2-5, with D perhaps TRBD1 or TRBD2 (6 bases each). The CDR3 has 17 residues. Per the germline V gene, CDR1 is SGHAT and CDR2 is FQNNGV. The CDR3 region has the DNA TGTGCATCCTCGGAAGTGAGGAGGGGGTACCTCCAAGAGACCCAGTACTTC. As protein: CASSEVRRGYLQETQYF. The whole variable domain, filled in from reference TRBV11-2 and TRBJ2-5, reads EAGVAQSPRYKIIEKRQSVAFWCNPISGHATLYWYQQILGQGPKLLIQFQNNGVVDDSQLPKDRFSAERLKGVDSTLKIQPAKLEDSAVYLCASSEVRRGYLQETQYFGPGTRLLVL.

V is TRBV5-1 and J is TRBJ2-5; 13 positions agree with TRBD2. The CDR3 extends over 15 amino acids. Germline CDR1 SGHRS, CDR2 YFSETQ. After removal of 5 bases from V and 5 bases from J, the junction contained 6 bases not matched to a gene. The CDR3 loop is CASSSGTSGTETQYF. The CDR3 bases are TGCGCCAGCAGTTCCGGGACTAGCGGGACGGAGACCCAGTACTTC.

This clone was seen only once. The V gene is TRBV7-9, the J gene TRBJ2-3; D is ambiguous. CDR1 is SEHNR, CDR2 FQNEAQ, per germline (reference sequence). Trimming took off 4 bases at V and 3 bases at J, with 8 bases between the two ends. The CDR3 has 13 amino acids. CDR3 nucleotides: TGTGCCAGCAGCTCCCAGGTAACAGATACGCAGTATTTT. This codes for CASSSQVTDTQYF.

The CDR3 sequence: CASSGDITYEQYF. Here the CDR3 DNA reads TGTGCCAGCAGTGGGGACATCACCTACGAGCAGTACTTC. The chain recombines TRBV6-6 with TRBJ2-7, with D tentatively TRBD1 (6 bases). V dropped 5 bases and J dropped 2 bases, with 10 bases sitting between them. Germline assignment: CDR1 MNHNY and CDR2 SVGAGI (reference sequence). The CDR3 contains 13 residues.

The CDR3 DNA reads as TGTGCCAGCAGCTTAGTTGGGGTCGATCAGCCCCAGCATTTT. This sequence encodes CASSLVGVDQPQHF. The genes are TRBV7-9 and TRBJ1-5; no clear D gene. Germline V gene sequence: CDR1 SEHNR, CDR2 FQNEAQ (reference sequence). The CDR3 has 14 amino acids. Trimming shortened V by 1 base and J by 5 bases, and 9 bases separated the two germline ends.

This sequence joins TRBV29-1 and TRBJ1-5; D is possibly TRBD1 (5 bases). CDR3 length equals 15 residues. From germline, CDR1 is SQVTM and CDR2 ANQGSEA. Trimming cost V 4 bases and J 4 bases, with 17 bases left between them. The CDR3 loop is CSVASRDDPNQPQHF. The CDR3 region has the DNA TGCAGCGTTGCTTCCAGGGACGACCCGAATCAGCCCCAGCATTTT.

This rearrangement joins TRBV21-1 to TRBJ2-7; TRBD1 reflects the table's D call only, with no check against the DNA. TRBV21-1 is tagged as a pseudogene. The CDR3 runs to 16 residues. The CDR3 reads CASNRHTTGRSYEQYF. The CDR3 DNA reads as TGTGCCAGCAACCGCCACACGACAGGGAGGTCCTACGAGCAGTACTTC.

CDR3 amino acids: CASTRGPNEKLFF. The CDR3 DNA follows: TGCGCCAGCACCAGGGGGCCTAATGAAAAACTGTTTTTT. The rearrangement uses TRBV5-1 and TRBJ1-4; 8 nucleotides align to TRBD1. V trimming: 6 bases; J trimming: 3 bases; junction bases outside the gene matches: 1. Germline-derived CDR1 and CDR2 are SGHRS and YFSETQ. This CDR3 contains 13 residues.

The rearrangement joins TRBV27 to TRBJ2-3, with a weak D call TRBD1 (5 bases). Germline loops: CDR1 MNHEY, CDR2 SMNVEV (reference sequence). The CDR3 runs to 16 residues. Trimming removed 3 bases at V and 1 base at J, with 14 bases between. The CDR3 reads CASSFQGQWGTDTQYF. The DNA of the CDR3 is TGTGCCAGCAGTTTTCAGGGCCAGTGGGGCACAGATACGCAGTATTTT.

The V and J genes are TRBV11-2 and TRBJ1-1; tentatively, D is TRBD1 (6 bases). The CDR3 extends over 16 amino acids. V was pared by 5 bases and J by 5 bases, with 21 bases between. Per germline, CDR1 SGHAT and CDR2 FQNNGV. CDR3 in DNA: TGTGCCAGCAGCGTAGCGTATAACAGGGAGGGGACTGAAGCTTTCTTT. Translation gives CASSVAYNREGTEAFF.

V usage is TRBV9 and J usage is TRBJ1-2; D ambiguous. The V gene's germline CDR1 is SGDLS and CDR2 YYNGEE. V lost 3 bases and J lost 5, with 14 bases in between. There are 14 residues in the CDR3. In nucleotides, the CDR3 is TGTGCCAGCAGCGAGGACGACGAGGGTTATGGCTACACCTTC. It yields the protein CASSEDDEGYGYTF.

This rearrangement joins TRBV27 to TRBJ2-1; D gene ambiguous. Looked up from germline, CDR1 is MNHEY and CDR2 is SMNVEV (reference sequence). The CDR3 is made up of 14 amino acids. The V gene lost 8 bases and the J gene lost 7 bases, with 18 bases spanning the gap. In DNA form, the CDR3 reads TGTGCCAGCGGTCTCCGGGCCCTCGGAAATGAGCAGTTCTTC. Protein sequence: CASGLRALGNEQFF.

J is TRBJ2-1 and V is TRBV5-4, with TRBD2 matching 7 bases. Germline loops: CDR1 SGHNT, CDR2 YYREEE (reference sequence). The CDR3 covers 15 residues. The J segment lost 2 bases and the V segment lost 6 bases, leaving 8 bases of the junction unmatched. The CDR3 is CASTHGGGAYNEQFF. CDR3 bases: TGTGCCAGCACCCACGGGGGAGGGGCCTACAATGAGCAGTTCTTC. Combining the CDR3 with reference TRBV5-4 and TRBJ2-1 gives the whole variable domain ETGVTQSPTHLIKTRGQQVTLRCSSQSGHNTVSWYQQALGQGPQFIFQYYREEENGRGNFPPRFSGLQFPNYSSELNVNALELDDSALYLCASTHGGGAYNEQFFGPGTRLTVL.

The rearrangement uses TRBV4-3 and TRBJ1-2; D may be TRBD1 (5 bases). This CDR3 has 17 amino acids. Germline values: CDR1 LGHNA, CDR2 YSLEER. Trimming cost V 1 base and J 3 bases, with 18 bases left between them. The CDR3: CASSQGVGTEIYYGYTF. The CDR3 nucleotides are TGCGCCAGCAGCCAAGGTGTTGGGACCGAAATCTACTATGGCTACACCTTC.

Here the CDR3 reads CASSPQGGIGNTIYF. The DNA for the CDR3 is TGTGCCAGCAGTCCACAGGGAGGCATAGGAAACACCATATATTTT. This chain joins TRBV6-5 and TRBJ1-3; TRBD1 is a possible D gene (6 bases). This CDR3 has 15 amino acids. V was shortened by 5 bases and J by 4 bases, with 15 bases between the two germline ends. Germline-derived CDR1 and CDR2 are MNHEY and SVGAGI.